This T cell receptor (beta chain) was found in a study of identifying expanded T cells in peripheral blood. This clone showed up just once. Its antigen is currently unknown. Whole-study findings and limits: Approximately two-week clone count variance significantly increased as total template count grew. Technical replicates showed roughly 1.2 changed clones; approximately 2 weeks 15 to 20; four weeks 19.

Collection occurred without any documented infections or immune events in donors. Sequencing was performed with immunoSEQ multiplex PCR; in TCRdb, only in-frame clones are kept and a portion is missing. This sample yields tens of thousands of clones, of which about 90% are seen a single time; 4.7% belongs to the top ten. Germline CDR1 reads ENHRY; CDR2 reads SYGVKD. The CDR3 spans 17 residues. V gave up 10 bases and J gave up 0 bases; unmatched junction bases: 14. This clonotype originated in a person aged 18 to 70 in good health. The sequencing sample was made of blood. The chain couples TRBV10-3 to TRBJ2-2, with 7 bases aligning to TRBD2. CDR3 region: CAKGTTMHEANTGELFF. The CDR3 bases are TGTGCCAAAGGGACTACAATGCACGAAGCGAACACCGGGGAGCTGTTTTTT.